The entry below describes one TCR beta chain. Followed over time, Seattle patients had been enrolled while infection was active. Authors' data handling: Amplification of reference gene primers was used by the study to estimate nucleated cell counts. TCRdb's copy holds only in-frame clones and misses some; the assay was immunoSEQ multiplex PCR. V and J calls and clone size come straight from that table; D and trimming were deduced from the DNA. The table shows 250,000 to 350,000 clones, with about 80% occurring only once. This sample was included in a study of blood T cell repertoires in COVID-19. Study summary: Material from acute and convalescent COVID-19 was sourced from the United States, Italy and Spain. Sources were T cells, B-cell-depleted T cells, or PBMCs; the material itself was cDNA or gDNA.

Germline V gives CDR1 MDHEN, CDR2 SYDVKM. V lost 0 bases and J lost 0, with 3 bases in between. CDR3 length: 15 amino acids. The chain recombines TRBV28 with TRBJ2-6, with no clear D. This clonotype was sampled from a person aged 70 to 85 with COVID-19, enrolled during active disease. The sequenced sample was peripheral blood. The CDR3 reads CASSLWSSGANVLTF. CDR3 nucleotide sequence: TGTGCCAGCAGTTTATGGAGCTCTGGGGCCAACGTCCTGACTTTC.